Below, 10 T cell receptor beta chains from the same sample are listed, as sequenced in a study of control samples from healthy donors and cancer patients. This table comes from immunoSEQ multiplex PCR, and its TCRdb copy is limited to in-frame clones, with some not included. The sample yields some 120,000 clones, under 95% seen once. The specimen sequenced was PBMCs. The receptors were gathered from a man aged 50-59 years with head and neck cancer.

The V and J genes are TRBV5-1 and TRBJ2-5; 9 nucleotides agree with TRBD1. The junction had 30 bases not matched to a gene; V was cut back by 4 bases and J by 5 bases. CDR1 and CDR2 (germline): SGHRS, YFSETQ. This CDR3 has 22 residues. This CDR3 reads CASSLHMATKPEGTGSLETQYF. CDR3 DNA: TGCGCCAGCAGCCTACACATGGCCACAAAACCGGAGGGGACAGGGTCATTGGAGACCCAGTACTTC.

This clone appeared once. The genes are TRBV7-2 and TRBJ2-3; 8 bases fit TRBD1. Germline CDR1 reads SGHTA; CDR2 reads FQGNSA. V was pared by 3 bases and J by 4 bases, with 6 bases of the junction left unmatched. The CDR3 extends over 15 amino acids. This CDR3 reads CASSFAGGGADTQYF. CDR3 coding DNA: TGTGCCAGCAGCTTTGCAGGGGGCGGGGCAGATACGCAGTATTTT.

This clone appeared a few times. The chain carries TRBV10-3 and TRBJ2-7; 7 nucleotides align to TRBD1. The CDR3 has 17 amino acids. Germline loops: CDR1 ENHRY, CDR2 SYGVKD. The J segment lost 3 bases and the V segment lost 1 base, leaving 12 bases of the junction unmatched. CDR3 sequence reads: CAISELPRTGTNYEQYF. CDR3 nucleotide sequence: TGTGCCATCAGTGAGTTACCTAGGACAGGAACCAACTACGAGCAGTACTTC.

The chain joins TRBV6-2 or TRBV6-3 to TRBJ1-2; possibly TRBD1 for D (6 bases). CDR3 length: 16 residues. The V and J ends lost 7 bases and 2 bases respectively, with 20 bases between them. CDR1 is MNHEY, CDR2 SVGEGT, per germline. DNA for the CDR3: TGTGCCAGCACCCCCAAGGCGGGGGGGCGCAACTATGGCTACACCTTC. Translated, it gives CASTPKAGGRNYGYTF.

The J gene is TRBJ2-1, the V gene TRBV6-5, with 9 bases lining up with TRBD1. The ends lost 4 bases at V and 7 bases at J; junction bases unmatched: 11. Germline values: CDR1 MNHEY, CDR2 SVGAGI. The length of the CDR3 is 16 residues. Written as DNA, the CDR3 is TGTGCCAGCAGTTCCTCCCGACAGGGGGTTAAGAATGAGCAGTTCTTC. Translating it yields CASSSSRQGVKNEQFF.

The V gene is TRBV28, the J gene TRBJ1-1, with D tentatively TRBD1 (5 bases). The V gene lost 5 bases and the J gene lost 2 bases, with 18 bases spanning the gap. The CDR3 spans 16 residues. CDR1 MDHEN and CDR2 SYDVKM come from the germline V gene. The CDR3 spells CASSLDTREGNTEAFF. As DNA, the CDR3 is TGTGCCAGCAGTCTCGATACCAGGGAGGGAAACACTGAAGCTTTCTTT.

The chain couples TRBV30 to TRBJ2-1; TRBD2 matches at 9 bases. From germline, CDR1 is GTSNPN and CDR2 SVGIG (reference sequence). V dropped 6 bases and J dropped 2; count of bases not matched to a gene: 5. The CDR3 covers 14 residues. The CDR3 sequence: CACHLAGAYNEQFF. In DNA form, the CDR3 reads TGTGCCTGCCATTTAGCGGGGGCCTACAATGAGCAGTTCTTC.

The chain carries TRBV5-1 and TRBJ2-1; 13 nucleotides line up with TRBD2. The germline V gene has CDR1 SGHRS and CDR2 YFSETQ. V lost 5 bases and J lost 0; bases outside the gene matches: 11. The CDR3 covers 19 residues. The DNA for the CDR3 is TGCGCCAGCAGTGTAGGGGGACTAGCGGGGCCGAGCTCCTACAATGAGCAGTTCTTC. Translated: CASSVGGLAGPSSYNEQFF.

Regarding this clone: Germline is not matched at one junction end, which may reflect a read error. The V and J genes are TRBV7-9 and TRBJ1-1; D gene uncertain. The CDR3 extends over 14 amino acids. CDR1 SEHNR and CDR2 FQNEAQ come from the germline V gene (reference sequence). The CDR3, as DNA: TGTGCCAGCACCTTAGTCGGAGGAAGCACTGAAGCTTTCTTT. Protein: CASTLVGGSTEAFF.

The chain combines TRBV3-1 (or the pseudogene TRBV3-2) with TRBJ1-4; D gene uncertain. V dropped 1 base and J dropped 8 bases, with 8 bases sitting between them. CDR3 length: 13 amino acids. Per the germline V gene, CDR1 is LGHDT and CDR2 is YNNKEL (reference sequence). CDR3 sequence: CASSQVNEEKLFF. CDR3 sequence (DNA): TGTGCCAGCAGCCAAGTTAACGAGGAAAAACTGTTTTTT.